The 2 T cell receptor beta chains reported below all come from one sample, sequenced in a study of graft-versus-host responses after intestinal transplantation. No antigen has been assigned to these receptors. Here immunoSEQ multiplex PCR was the method, and the copy in TCRdb shows in-frame clones only, minus some. The sample lists approximately 88,000 clones, around 93% seen once, with around 0.18% in the top ten. The sample was unstimulated CD4+ T cells sorted from spleen or lymph node cells, taken before transplant. The source is a human donor who was the organ donor for an intestinal transplant.

This chain connects TRBV30 to TRBJ1-1; D ambiguous. V was shortened by 1 base and J by 14 bases, with 11 bases between the two germline ends. CDR1 is GTSNPN, CDR2 SVGIG, per germline (reference sequence). The CDR3 is 10 amino acids. CDR3 amino acids: CAWSDPRPFF. Here the CDR3 DNA reads TGTGCCTGGAGTGATCCCAGGCCCTTCTTT.

J is TRBJ2-4 and V is TRBV27; D tentatively fits TRBD1 or TRBD2 (7 bases each). The CDR3 loop spans 15 amino acids. Germline CDR1 MNHEY, CDR2 SMNVEV (reference sequence). V dropped 5 bases and J dropped 7 bases, with 18 bases sitting between them. Here the CDR3 reads CASSPSGQGGNIQYF. The DNA of the CDR3 is TGTGCCAGCAGTCCCTCTGGTCAGGGGGGGAACATTCAGTACTTC.